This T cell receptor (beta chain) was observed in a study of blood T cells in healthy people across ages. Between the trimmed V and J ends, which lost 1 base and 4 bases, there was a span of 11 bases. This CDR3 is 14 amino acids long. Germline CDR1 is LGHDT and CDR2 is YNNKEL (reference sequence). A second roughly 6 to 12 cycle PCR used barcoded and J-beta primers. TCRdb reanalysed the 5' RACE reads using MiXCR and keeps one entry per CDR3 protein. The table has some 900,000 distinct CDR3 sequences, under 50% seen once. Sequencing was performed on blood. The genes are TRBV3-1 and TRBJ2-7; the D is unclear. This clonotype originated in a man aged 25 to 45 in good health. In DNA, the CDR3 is TGTGCCAGCAGCCAAGCCCAAAGAGTATACGAGCAGTACTTC. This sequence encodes CASSQAQRVYEQYF.